Listed below are T cell receptor beta chains from one sample, sequenced in a study of T cells in Graves' hyperthyroidism and ophthalmopathy. A single record per CDR3 protein comes from TCRdb applying MiXCR to the multiplex PCR reads. The table lists nearly 600,000 distinct CDR3 sequences, approximately 14% of them singletons, with roughly 5.7% in the top ten. Sequencing was done on a sample of blood. Source of these receptors: a woman in her 30s with Graves' hyperthyroidism that later progressed to Graves' ophthalmopathy. The CDR3 runs from the conserved cysteine through the conserved F or W. The order of the fields is V gene, D gene, J gene, clone size, CDR3 DNA, CDR3 protein. D genes are given only for firm matches. Clone size is stated in some rows and not others, as once, few, many or a class when expanded.

TRBV25-1	.	TRBJ2-5	few	TGTGCCAGCAGTGCAGGCAGGAGCCAAGAGACCCAGCACTTC	CASSAGRSQETQHF
TRBV6-1	TRBD2	TRBJ2-7	many	TGTGCCAGCGTCCCTAGCGGGAGAACACGGGAGCAGTACTTC	CASVPSGRTREQYF
TRBV5-5	.	TRBJ1-5	few	TGTGCCAGCAGCGGTACAGGGTCGGTGAATCAGCCCCAGCATTTT	CASSGTGSVNQPQHF
TRBV28	.	TRBJ2-1	few	TGTGCCAGCAGTTCGGGGAGCTACTCCTACAATGAGCAGTTCTTC	CASSSGSYSYNEQFF
TRBV30	.	TRBJ2-7	many	TGTGCCTGGAGTCGGGGACCCCCACTCTACGAGCAGTACTTC	CAWSRGPPLYEQYF
TRBV18	TRBD1	TRBJ1-4	many	TGTGCCAGCTCACTACCGGGACAGGGGAATGAAAAACTGTTTTTT	CASSLPGQGNEKLFF
TRBV6-1	TRBD1	TRBJ1-6	.	TGTGCCAGCCCCGTGCGGACAGGAGAAAATTCACCCCTCCACTTT	CASPVRTGENSPLHF
TRBV10-3	TRBD1	TRBJ1-6	many	TGTGCCATCAGCATGGGACAGGGGCAGGATTCACCCCTCCACTTT	CAISMGQGQDSPLHF
TRBV20-1	.	TRBJ2-3	.	TGCAGTGCTAGAGATTCCCGGGAGTATTTT	CSARDSREYF
TRBV12-3/TRBV12-4	TRBD1	TRBJ2-7	many	TGTGCCTCGGGACAGGGGGGTTACGAGCAGTACTTC	CASGQGGYEQYF
TRBV15	TRBD2	TRBJ2-3	many	TGTGCCACCAGGGGGAGGGTCCCCACAGATACGCAGTATTTT	CATRGRVPTDTQYF
TRBV19	.	TRBJ2-5	many	TGTGCCAGTTCGGGGAGCCAAGAGACCCAGTACTTC	CASSGSQETQYF
TRBV2	.	TRBJ1-5	many	TGTGCCAGCAGTGTTCGGGGCGATCAGCCCCAGCATTTT	CASSVRGDQPQHF
TRBV2	.	TRBJ1-4	many	TGTGCCAGCAGTTCGGACCGAGAGGGGAAAAAACTGTTTTTT	CASSSDREGKKLFF
TRBV18	TRBD1	TRBJ2-7	many	TGTGCCAGCTCACCACGAGACAGGGACCCCTACGAGCAGTACTTC	CASSPRDRDPYEQYF
TRBV6-2/TRBV6-3	.	TRBJ2-2	few	TGTGCCAGCAGTTATGATCGGGAGCCGAACACCGGGGAGCTGTTTTTT	CASSYDREPNTGELFF
TRBV10-3	.	TRBJ1-5	.	TGTGCCATCAGTGAGGTGGGGGGGGGTCAGCCCCAGCATTTT	CAISEVGGGQPQHF
TRBV30	.	TRBJ2-7	.	TGTGCCTGGGGTGGGGGGCTAATCTACGAGCAGTACTTC	CAWGGGLIYEQYF
TRBV7-2	.	TRBJ2-1	many	TGTGCCAGCAGTTCAGACCTTGTGGAGCAGTTCTTC	CASSSDLVEQFF
TRBV20-1	TRBD1	TRBJ1-1	many	TGCAGTGCTAGAAACCCAGGGGGCCCTGAAGCTTTCTTT	CSARNPGGPEAFF
TRBV7-9	.	TRBJ2-2	few	TGTGCCAGCAGGACACATAACACCGGGGAGCTGTTTTTT	CASRTHNTGELFF
TRBV20-1	.	TRBJ2-7	many	TGCAGTGCTAGACCCCTAAGGGACTCCCCATACGAGCAGTACTTC	CSARPLRDSPYEQYF
TRBV5-6	.	TRBJ1-6	few	TGTGCCAGCAGCTTGAGGGGCCCGGGATGGAATTCACCCCTCCACTTT	CASSLRGPGWNSPLHF
TRBV6-1	.	TRBJ1-2	.	TGTGCCAGCAGTTCGGGAGATGGGAGCTATGGCTACACCTTC	CASSSGDGSYGYTF
TRBV19	TRBD1	TRBJ1-2	many	TGTGCCAGTAGTATAGGGGAAGGGACAGGTGGGAACTATGGCTACACCTTC	CASSIGEGTGGNYGYTF
TRBV30	.	TRBJ1-1	.	TGTGCCTGGACCCTCTTACAGGGGAACACTGAAGCTTTCTTT	CAWTLLQGNTEAFF
TRBV7-2	.	TRBJ2-2	many	TGTGCCAGCAGCTTCGGCGGACGGGGAGGCACCGGGGAGCTGTTTTTT	CASSFGGRGGTGELFF
TRBV7-8	TRBD2	TRBJ2-3	.	TGTGCCAGCAGCTCCCGGACTAGCGGGAGTTTGACAGATACGCAGTATTTT	CASSSRTSGSLTDTQYF
TRBV10-3	.	TRBJ1-2	many	TGTGCCATCAGTGGTTTGGTCGGACGCAACTATGGCTACACCTTC	CAISGLVGRNYGYTF
TRBV28	TRBD1	TRBJ1-2	many	TGTGCCAGCAGTTCCCTACTGACAGGGGGCTGGCTCTATGGCTACACCTTC	CASSSLLTGGWLYGYTF
TRBV6-5	.	TRBJ1-1	.	TGTGCCAGCAGTTACTCGGGGATCTCTGAAGCTTTCTTT	CASSYSGISEAFF
TRBV10-3	.	TRBJ1-5	.	TGTGCCATCAGCCAACAAGAAACAATCACCGGTCAGCCCCAGCATTTT	CAISQQETITGQPQHF